This TCR beta chain was sequenced during a study of T-cell reconstitution after alpha-beta-depleted transplantation in children (TCRdb year 2016). Concerning the study at large: Using TCR repertoire profiling, the study quantitatively followed how T-cell immune reconstitution unfolded in children after TCRalphabeta/CD19-depleted allogeneic hematopoietic cell transplantation. Overall study outcomes, separate from this receptor: The high TCRbeta diversity at day 60 in some patients was ascribed to recipient T cells and intrathymic progenitors that had survived conditioning. About two months after transplant, the apparently early recovery of alphabetaT-cell counts reportedly depended on just several hundred clones that had expanded rapidly and came from non-depleted graft cells. Over the following months the frequencies of hyperexpanded clones went down, and after one year T-cell counts and TCRbeta diversity were mostly credited to newly produced T cells.

The sample's treatment or condition label, decoded: allogeneic hematopoietic cell transplantation with graft depleted of TCRalphabeta T cells and CD19 B cells. TCRalphabeta/CD19-depleted allogeneic hematopoietic cell grafts were given to the transplant recipients, all of whom were children. Library preparation was by PCR. The reads were generated on an Illumina HiSeq 2500. To normalize quantification of the TCRbeta repertoire, the TCR libraries were built with molecular barcoding that relied on unique molecular identifiers. The public sequencing data were trimmed at Q25 with fastp and processed into clonotypes with MiXCR by TCRdb, which kept only in-frame beta chains. Rows merge per CDR3 protein into single entries with the most common DNA and genes. A total of 500,000 to 750,000 distinct CDR3 sequences appear in this sample, 25% to 30% of them only once. The leading ten clones occupy 30% to 40% of the sample.

This clonotype was detected only a few times. No cognate antigen has been identified for it. Nothing much larger sits one base from this clone, and base qualities are not available. CDR1 and CDR2, per the germline V gene, are MDHEN and SYDVKM. From the cysteine up to the phenylalanine, the CDR3 has a length of 13 residues. The DNA shown is the 39-base CDR3, in frame from base 1. The trim is 5 bases for V and 2 bases for J, with a gap of 10 bases between the germline ends. The clonotype originates from a boy under two years old with Wiskott-Aldrich syndrome, due to receive a stem cell transplant. This sample comprised PBMCs, obtained before TCRalphabeta/CD19-depleted stem cell transplant. Rearrangement joined TRBV28 to TRBJ2-7; the D gene is possibly TRBD2, with 5 bases matching. The CDR3 corresponds to CASSRTRPYEQYF. DNA sequence: TGTGCCAGCAGTCGGACTCGGCCCTACGAGCAGTACTTC.